This is a list of T cell receptor beta chains from one sample in a study of cytomegalovirus exposure and HLA in healthy donors. Using immunoSEQ multiplex PCR, the repertoire was profiled, and TCRdb retains in-frame clones only, with some absent. The table has some 160,000 clones, around 80% seen once. The sequenced sample consisted of PBMCs. These receptors originate from a man aged 35-49 years in good health and CMV-seronegative. The conserved cysteine and the conserved F or W are not part of the CDR3 here. Each record gives: clone size, J gene, V gene, CDR3 protein. Only part of the rows carry a size: once, few, many, or a class if the clone is expanded.

clone size: NA; J gene: TRBJ2-1; V gene: TRBV5-6; CDR3 protein: ASSLGGWDNEQF
clone size: NA; J gene: TRBJ1-1; V gene: TRBV2; CDR3 protein: ARRDYRGTEAF
clone size: NA; J gene: TRBJ2-1; V gene: TRBV29-1; CDR3 protein: SVPGLAGIYNEQF
clone size: NA; J gene: TRBJ2-4; V gene: TRBV19; CDR3 protein: ASSRRGDRTGGY
clone size: NA; J gene: TRBJ2-5; V gene: TRBV6-5; CDR3 protein: ASSYGGEGGETQY
clone size: few; J gene: TRBJ1-4; V gene: TRBV5-1; CDR3 protein: ASSLVGGENEKLF
clone size: NA; J gene: TRBJ1-5; V gene: TRBV28; CDR3 protein: AIGTGEQPQH
clone size: NA; J gene: TRBJ2-4; V gene: TRBV7-9; CDR3 protein: SSSLSGVKNIQY
clone size: NA; J gene: TRBJ2-1; V gene: TRBV25-1; CDR3 protein: ASSSGRKNEQF
clone size: once; J gene: TRBJ2-1; V gene: TRBV27; CDR3 protein: ASIGTSGSQYNEQF
clone size: NA; J gene: TRBJ2-1; V gene: TRBV27; CDR3 protein: ASSQFLSNEQF
clone size: NA; J gene: TRBJ2-1; V gene: TRBV11-2; CDR3 protein: ASSLGQGSYNEQF
clone size: NA; J gene: TRBJ2-1; V gene: TRBV11-2; CDR3 protein: ASSTPLAGTYNEQF
clone size: NA; J gene: TRBJ1-3; V gene: TRBV5-1; CDR3 protein: ASSFTGPGYGNTIY
clone size: once; J gene: TRBJ2-1; V gene: TRBV5-1; CDR3 protein: ASSLQSGGGEQF
clone size: NA; J gene: TRBJ1-1; V gene: TRBV7-6; CDR3 protein: ASSSIEENTEAF
clone size: NA; J gene: TRBJ2-3; V gene: TRBV11-3; CDR3 protein: ASSTGTSATLDTQY
clone size: NA; J gene: TRBJ2-1; V gene: TRBV6-1; CDR3 protein: ASSGYRGSYNEQF
clone size: NA; J gene: TRBJ2-1; V gene: TRBV19; CDR3 protein: ASTERGYNEQF
clone size: NA; J gene: TRBJ2-7; V gene: TRBV5-1; CDR3 protein: ASTDGSSYEQY
clone size: NA; J gene: TRBJ1-1; V gene: TRBV10-3; CDR3 protein: AITVLMGRRNTEAF
clone size: NA; J gene: TRBJ2-4; V gene: TRBV28; CDR3 protein: ASSSAAATNLAKNIQY
clone size: few; J gene: TRBJ2-1; V gene: TRBV15; CDR3 protein: ATSATSGSSYNEQF
clone size: NA; J gene: TRBJ2-7; V gene: TRBV28; CDR3 protein: ASSLVPSSYEQY
clone size: NA; J gene: TRBJ2-5; V gene: TRBV27; CDR3 protein: ASSLSGGLVKGFQETQY
clone size: NA; J gene: TRBJ2-5; V gene: TRBV5-1; CDR3 protein: ASSPGQGQETQY
clone size: NA; J gene: TRBJ2-1; V gene: TRBV10-3; CDR3 protein: AISESSNKLYNEQF
clone size: NA; J gene: TRBJ1-1; V gene: TRBV5-1; CDR3 protein: ASSGGGPGLGTEAF
clone size: NA; J gene: TRBJ2-7; V gene: TRBV27; CDR3 protein: ASSSALYEQY
clone size: NA; J gene: TRBJ2-2; V gene: TRBV19; CDR3 protein: ASMKEGTGATGELF
clone size: NA; J gene: TRBJ2-2; V gene: TRBV27; CDR3 protein: ASSPWRASGKGYGTGELF
clone size: NA; J gene: TRBJ1-2; V gene: TRBV4-1; CDR3 protein: ASSQEPRGPGGYT
clone size: NA; J gene: TRBJ2-1; V gene: TRBV5-1; CDR3 protein: ASSRESSSYNEQF
clone size: NA; J gene: TRBJ2-2; V gene: TRBV19; CDR3 protein: ASSTPRAGDNTGELF
clone size: NA; J gene: TRBJ2-1; V gene: TRBV29-1; CDR3 protein: SVTPGTSGYNEQF
clone size: NA; J gene: TRBJ2-1; V gene: TRBV29-1; CDR3 protein: SVVGRRGFNEQF
clone size: NA; J gene: TRBJ2-3; V gene: TRBV10-1; CDR3 protein: ASSESSGRAV
clone size: NA; J gene: TRBJ2-1; V gene: TRBV19; CDR3 protein: ASEGRNSYNEQF
clone size: NA; J gene: TRBJ2-2; V gene: TRBV25-1; CDR3 protein: ASSEFLGGANTGELF
clone size: once; J gene: TRBJ2-1; V gene: TRBV5-4; CDR3 protein: ASSSSGSAYNEQF
clone size: once; J gene: TRBJ1-5; V gene: TRBV2; CDR3 protein: ASSGLAYRGSQPQH